Below, one T cell receptor (beta chain) is given with its context. The sample originates from a study of blood T cell repertoires in COVID-19. About the research overall: From T cells, B-cell-depleted T cells, or PBMCs came the material, which was cDNA or gDNA.

Germline V gives CDR1 SEHNR, CDR2 FQNEAQ (reference sequence). CDR3 length: 15 residues. The V segment lost 5 bases and the J segment 5 bases; nucleotides outside the gene matches: 9. Method: immunoSEQ multiplex PCR; TCRdb's copy keeps in-frame clones and lacks some. The data hold roughly 260,000 clones, with 80% to 90% observed a single time. The chain has TRBV7-9 and TRBJ2-7; TRBD1 aligns across 10 bases. The sequenced sample consisted of peripheral blood. This TCR was recovered from a woman between 50 and 59 years old with acute or convalescent COVID-19. CDR3 amino acids: CASSPPRTGGHEQYF. CDR3 nucleotides: TGTGCCAGCAGCCCCCCCCGGACAGGGGGTCACGAGCAGTACTTC.